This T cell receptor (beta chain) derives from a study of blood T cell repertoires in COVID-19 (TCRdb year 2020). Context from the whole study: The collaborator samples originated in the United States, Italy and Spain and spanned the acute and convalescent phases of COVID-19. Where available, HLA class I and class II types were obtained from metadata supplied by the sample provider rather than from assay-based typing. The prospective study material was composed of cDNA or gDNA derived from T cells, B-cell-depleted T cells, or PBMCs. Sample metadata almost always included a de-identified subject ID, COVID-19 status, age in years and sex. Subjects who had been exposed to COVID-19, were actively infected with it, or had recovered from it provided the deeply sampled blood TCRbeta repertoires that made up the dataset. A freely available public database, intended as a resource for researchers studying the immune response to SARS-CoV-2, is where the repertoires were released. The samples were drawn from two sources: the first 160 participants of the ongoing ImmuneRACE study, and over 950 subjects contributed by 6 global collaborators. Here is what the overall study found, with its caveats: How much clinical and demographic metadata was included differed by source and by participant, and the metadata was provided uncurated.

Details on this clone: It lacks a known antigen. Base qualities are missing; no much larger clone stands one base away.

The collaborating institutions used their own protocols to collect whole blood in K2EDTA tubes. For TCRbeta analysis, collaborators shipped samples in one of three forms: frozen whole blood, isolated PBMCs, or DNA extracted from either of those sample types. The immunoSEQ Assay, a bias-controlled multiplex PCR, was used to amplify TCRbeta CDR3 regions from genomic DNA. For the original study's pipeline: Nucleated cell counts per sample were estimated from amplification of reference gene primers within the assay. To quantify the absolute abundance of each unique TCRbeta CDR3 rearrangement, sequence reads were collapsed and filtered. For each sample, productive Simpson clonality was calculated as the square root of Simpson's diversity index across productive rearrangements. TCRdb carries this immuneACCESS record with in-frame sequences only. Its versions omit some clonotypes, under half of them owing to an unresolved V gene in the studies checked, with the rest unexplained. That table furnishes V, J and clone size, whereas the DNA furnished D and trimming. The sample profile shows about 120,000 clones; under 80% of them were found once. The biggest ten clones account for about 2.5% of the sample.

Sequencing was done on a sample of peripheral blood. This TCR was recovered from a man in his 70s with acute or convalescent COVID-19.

The bases read TGTGCCAGCAGCCTGACAGGGAAAGCTTTCTTT. Translated, this is CASSLTGKAFF. The rearranged chain carries TRBV3-1 (or the pseudogene TRBV3-2) and TRBJ1-1, and 7 bases in between align with TRBD1. Including the terminal cysteine and phenylalanine, the CDR3 comprises 11 residues. Here the CDR3 DNA is all that survives: 33 bases in frame from base 1. Reading the germline V gene (reference sequence) gives CDR1 LGHDT and CDR2 YNNKEL. V trim: 4 bases; J trim: 9 bases; unmatched bases: 2.